One and the same sample provided the 3 T cell receptor beta chains below, sequenced in a study of beta chain features in type 1 diabetes. Of the isolated RNA, all was reverse transcribed, and so the sequenced material was expressed TCRB transcripts. Data came from immunoSEQ multiplex PCR; TCRdb stores just in-frame clones and leaves some out. Of under 900,000 clones listed, about a sixth are singletons. The specimen sequenced was naive CD4+ T cells from blood. The receptors derive from a woman younger than 30 in good health.

The gene calls are TRBV18 and TRBJ2-7; the D call may be TRBD1 or TRBD2 (5 bases each). Trimming removed 3 bases from V and 6 bases from J, with 15 bases in between. The CDR3 totals 14 residues. CDR1 is KGHSH and CDR2 is LQKENI in the germline V gene. The CDR3 spells CASSPYTGTPEQYF. The CDR3 nucleotides read TGTGCCAGCTCACCCTATACCGGGACCCCCGAGCAGTACTTC. The full variable domain, with the rest looked up from reference TRBV18 and TRBJ2-7, is NAGVMQNPRHLVRRRGQEARLRCSPMKGHSHVYWYRQLPEEGLKFMVYLQKENIIDESGMPKERFSAEFPKEGPSILRIQQVVRGDSAAYFCASSPYTGTPEQYFGPGTRLTVT.

The genes are TRBV6-5 and TRBJ2-2; D unresolved. In germline, CDR1 is MNHEY, CDR2 SVGAGI. Deletions cut 6 bases from V and 0 bases from J, with 11 bases between. The CDR3 has 15 residues. The CDR3 DNA is TGTGCCAGCAGCCATCGACAAACGAACACCGGGGAGCTGTTTTTT. Amino acids: CASSHRQTNTGELFF.

This chain connects TRBV7-2 to TRBJ2-4; D may be TRBD1 (6 bases). Trimming removed 3 bases from V and 10 bases from J, with 13 bases in between. Per the germline V gene, CDR1 is SGHTA and CDR2 is FQGNSA. The CDR3 extends over 13 amino acids. CDR3 region: CASSLQGTTIQYF. The CDR3 DNA is TGTGCCAGCAGCTTGCAGGGGACCACTATTCAGTACTTC. Together with reference TRBV7-2 and TRBJ2-4, the CDR3 gives the full variable domain: GAGVSQSPSNKVTEKGKDVELRCDPISGHTALYWYRQSLGQGLEFLIYFQGNSAPDKSGLPSDRFSAERTGGSVSTLTIQRTQQEDSAVYLCASSLQGTTIQYFGAGTRLSVL.